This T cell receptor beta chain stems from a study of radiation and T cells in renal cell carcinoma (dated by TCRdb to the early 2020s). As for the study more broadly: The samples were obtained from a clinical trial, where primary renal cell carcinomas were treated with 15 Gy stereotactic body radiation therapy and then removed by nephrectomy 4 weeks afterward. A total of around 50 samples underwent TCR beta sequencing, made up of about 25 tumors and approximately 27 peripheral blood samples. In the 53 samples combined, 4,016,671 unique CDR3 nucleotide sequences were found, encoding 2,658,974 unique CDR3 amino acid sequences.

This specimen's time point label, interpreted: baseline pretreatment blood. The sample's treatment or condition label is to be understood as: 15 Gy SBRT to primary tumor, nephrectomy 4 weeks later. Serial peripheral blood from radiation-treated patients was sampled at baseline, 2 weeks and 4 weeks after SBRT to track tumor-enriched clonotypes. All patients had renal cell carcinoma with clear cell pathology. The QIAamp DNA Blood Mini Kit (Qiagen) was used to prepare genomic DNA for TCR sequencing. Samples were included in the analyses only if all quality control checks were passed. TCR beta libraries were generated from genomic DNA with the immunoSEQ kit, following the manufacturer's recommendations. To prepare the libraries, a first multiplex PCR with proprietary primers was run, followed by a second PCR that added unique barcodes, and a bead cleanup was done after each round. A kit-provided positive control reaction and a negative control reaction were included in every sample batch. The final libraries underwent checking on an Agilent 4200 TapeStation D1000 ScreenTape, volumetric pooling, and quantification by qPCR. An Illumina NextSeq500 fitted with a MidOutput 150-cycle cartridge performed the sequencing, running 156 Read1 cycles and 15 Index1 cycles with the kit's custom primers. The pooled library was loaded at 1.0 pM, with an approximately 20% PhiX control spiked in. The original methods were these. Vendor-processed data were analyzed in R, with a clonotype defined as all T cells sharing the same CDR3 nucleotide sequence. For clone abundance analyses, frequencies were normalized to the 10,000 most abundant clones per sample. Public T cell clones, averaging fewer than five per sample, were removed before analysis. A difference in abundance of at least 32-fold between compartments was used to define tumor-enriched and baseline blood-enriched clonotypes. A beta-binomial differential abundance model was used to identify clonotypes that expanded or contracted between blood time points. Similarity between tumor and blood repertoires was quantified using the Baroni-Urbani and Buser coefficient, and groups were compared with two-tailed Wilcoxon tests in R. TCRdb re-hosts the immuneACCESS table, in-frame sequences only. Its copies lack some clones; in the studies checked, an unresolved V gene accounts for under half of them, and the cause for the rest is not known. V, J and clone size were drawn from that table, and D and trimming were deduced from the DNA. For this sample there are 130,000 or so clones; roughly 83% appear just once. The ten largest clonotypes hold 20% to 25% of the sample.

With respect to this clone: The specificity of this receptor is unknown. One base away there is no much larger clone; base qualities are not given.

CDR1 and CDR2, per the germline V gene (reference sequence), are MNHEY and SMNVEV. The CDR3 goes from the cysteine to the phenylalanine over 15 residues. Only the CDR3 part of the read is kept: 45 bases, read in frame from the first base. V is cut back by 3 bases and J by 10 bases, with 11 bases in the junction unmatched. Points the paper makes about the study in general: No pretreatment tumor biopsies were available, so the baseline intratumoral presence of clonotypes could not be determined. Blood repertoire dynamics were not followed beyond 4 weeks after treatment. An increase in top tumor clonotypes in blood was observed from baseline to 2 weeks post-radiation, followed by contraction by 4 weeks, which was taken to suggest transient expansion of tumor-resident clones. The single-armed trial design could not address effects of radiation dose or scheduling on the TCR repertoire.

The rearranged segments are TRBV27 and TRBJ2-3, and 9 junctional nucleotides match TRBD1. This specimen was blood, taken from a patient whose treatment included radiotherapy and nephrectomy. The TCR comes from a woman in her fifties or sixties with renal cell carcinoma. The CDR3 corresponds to CASSFAQGAQPAQYF. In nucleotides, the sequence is TGTGCCAGCAGTTTTGCACAGGGGGCCCAACCAGCGCAGTATTTT.